What follows is one T cell receptor beta chain and its context. The antigen remains undetermined. This library used about 360 ng RNA and molecular barcoded adaptors spanning alpha/delta and beta/gamma chains. In TCRdb, the reads were re-called with MiXCR into one record per CDR3 protein. The profile shows around 40,000 distinct CDR3 sequences, approximately 12% of them singletons. The data were obtained in a study of read filtering for tumor transcriptome and immune sequencing. Study context: Mean patient age was 65.9 years, range about 47 to 85; approximately 18 male, 12 to 15 female. Study-wide points: Around 82% of IR-seq clonotypes had a single read, yet these held about 3.6% of reads. This fraction held mixed bone marrow immune cells after CD138-negative sorting. Compared with RNA-seq, IR-seq gave much higher clonotype depth and reliability.

The J segment lost 2 bases and the V segment lost 10 bases, leaving 3 bases of the junction unmatched. The CDR3 runs 12 residues. The germline CDR1 and CDR2 sequences are MDHEN and SYDVKM. The chain carries TRBV28 and TRBJ2-5; the match to TRBD2 covers 8 bases. The sequencing sample was made of a population of CD138-negative cells sorted from bone marrow. The sequence derives from a donor over 35 with multiple myeloma. CDR3 coding DNA: TGTGCCATTAGCGGGGCTCAAGAGACCCAGTACTTC. Translation gives CAISGAQETQYF.